These T cell receptor beta chains were read from a single sample in a study of cytomegalovirus exposure and HLA in healthy donors. This table comes from immunoSEQ multiplex PCR, and its TCRdb copy is limited to in-frame clones, with some not included. This table holds about 120,000 clones, 15% to 19% found once. The sequenced sample consisted of PBMCs. The receptors come from a young woman in good health and CMV-seronegative. CDR3s include the opening cysteine and the closing phenylalanine or tryptophan. D genes are given only for firm matches. Not all rows give a size; the values are once, few, many and, for expanded clones, a class.

J: TRBJ2-5
D: -
V: TRBV9
size: few
CDR3: CASSQLPQETQYF
DNA: TGTGCCAGCAGCCAACTCCCCCAAGAGACCCAGTACTTC

J: TRBJ1-2
D: -
V: TRBV6-6
size: few
CDR3: CASSYPDNFNYGYTF
DNA: TGTGCCAGCAGTTACCCCGACAACTTTAACTATGGCTACACCTTC

J: TRBJ1-3
D: -
V: TRBV28
size: -
CDR3: CASRGHPRNSGNTIYF
DNA: TGTGCCAGCAGGGGGCACCCCAGAAACTCTGGAAACACCATATATTTT

J: TRBJ2-7
D: TRBD1
V: TRBV5-1
size: few
CDR3: CASSLEQGWTYEQYF
DNA: TGCGCCAGCAGCTTGGAACAGGGGTGGACCTACGAGCAGTACTTC

J: TRBJ2-7
D: -
V: TRBV28
size: few
CDR3: CASHSTPGYEQYF
DNA: TGTGCCAGCCACTCGACTCCGGGGTACGAGCAGTACTTC

J: TRBJ2-2
D: TRBD2
V: TRBV29-1
size: few
CDR3: CSVTREGAGELFF
DNA: TGCAGCGTTACACGGGAGGGGGCCGGGGAGCTGTTTTTT

J: TRBJ2-2
D: TRBD2
V: TRBV19
size: -
CDR3: CASSTPMSGSANTGELFF
DNA: TGTGCCAGTAGTACCCCGATGAGCGGGAGCGCGAACACCGGGGAGCTGTTTTTT

J: TRBJ1-1
D: -
V: TRBV27
size: -
CDR3: CASSLPGFNTEAFF
DNA: TGTGCCAGCAGTTTACCAGGGTTCAACACTGAAGCTTTCTTT

J: TRBJ2-1
D: -
V: TRBV10-3
size: few
CDR3: CAISPLPVPDNEQFF
DNA: TGTGCCATCAGCCCACTACCGGTACCCGACAATGAGCAGTTCTTC

J: TRBJ1-1
D: TRBD1
V: TRBV5-6
size: few
CDR3: CASSYGQGDTEAFF
DNA: TGTGCCAGCAGCTACGGACAGGGAGACACTGAAGCTTTCTTT

J: TRBJ1-2
D: TRBD1
V: TRBV5-6
size: few
CDR3: CASSPGTGALAGYGYTF
DNA: TGTGCCAGCAGCCCCGGGACAGGTGCGCTAGCGGGGTATGGCTACACCTTC

J: TRBJ2-1
D: TRBD1
V: TRBV27
size: -
CDR3: CASSLLRGQGIFYEQFF
DNA: TGTGCCAGCAGTTTATTAAGGGGACAGGGGATCTTCTATGAGCAGTTCTTC

J: TRBJ1-2
D: -
V: TRBV5-1
size: few
CDR3: CASSLARNYGYTF
DNA: TGCGCCAGCAGCTTGGCCCGGAACTATGGCTACACCTTC

J: TRBJ2-7
D: TRBD2
V: TRBV6-5
size: few
CDR3: CASSYSGTSVYEQYF
DNA: TGTGCCAGCAGTTACTCCGGGACTAGCGTCTACGAGCAGTACTTC

J: TRBJ2-2
D: -
V: TRBV7-9
size: -
CDR3: CASSYGGRDTGELFF
DNA: TGTGCCAGCAGCTACGGGGGTAGAGACACCGGGGAGCTGTTTTTT

J: TRBJ2-1
D: TRBD2
V: TRBV6-6
size: -
CDR3: CASSYSRTSGDNEQFF
DNA: TGTGCCAGCAGTTACTCCCGGACTAGTGGGGACAATGAGCAGTTCTTC

J: TRBJ2-7
D: -
V: TRBV19
size: few
CDR3: CASSIGGQSYEQYF
DNA: TGTGCCAGTAGTATTGGAGGACAGTCCTACGAGCAGTACTTC

J: TRBJ1-5
D: TRBD1
V: TRBV10-3
size: -
CDR3: CAISEWTGVNQPQHF
DNA: TGTGCCATCAGTGAGTGGACAGGGGTCAATCAGCCCCAGCATTTT

J: TRBJ1-5
D: TRBD1
V: TRBV7-9
size: few
CDR3: CASSFGTDQPQHF
DNA: TGTGCCAGCAGCTTCGGGACAGATCAGCCCCAGCATTTT

J: TRBJ1-3
D: -
V: TRBV7-8
size: few
CDR3: CASTRISGNTIYF
DNA: TGTGCCAGCACCAGGATCTCTGGAAACACCATATATTTT

J: TRBJ1-1
D: -
V: TRBV30
size: few
CDR3: CAWNREPMNTEAFF
DNA: TGTGCCTGGAATAGGGAGCCGATGAACACTGAAGCTTTCTTT

J: TRBJ2-3
D: -
V: TRBV7-2
size: -
CDR3: CASSPQRTDTQYF
DNA: TGTGCCAGCAGCCCACAGCGCACAGATACGCAGTATTTT

J: TRBJ1-4
D: TRBD1
V: TRBV5-1
size: -
CDR3: CASSKGQEGEKLFF
DNA: TGCGCCAGCAGCAAGGGACAGGAGGGGGAAAAACTGTTTTTT

J: TRBJ1-4
D: -
V: TRBV19
size: -
CDR3: CASSTKPGDGGTNEKLFF
DNA: TGTGCCAGTAGTACAAAACCCGGGGACGGAGGGACTAATGAAAAACTGTTTTTT

J: TRBJ2-7
D: TRBD2
V: TRBV10-2
size: -
CDR3: CASSDYTSGSSYEQYF
DNA: TGCGCCAGCAGTGACTACACTAGCGGGAGCTCCTACGAGCAGTACTTC

J: TRBJ1-1
D: -
V: TRBV16
size: -
CDR3: CASSQSSGSNTEAFF
DNA: TGTGCCAGCAGCCAATCGTCGGGGTCGAACACTGAAGCTTTCTTT

J: TRBJ2-7
D: TRBD1
V: TRBV11-2
size: few
CDR3: CASSTNRGRYEQYF
DNA: TGTGCCAGCAGCACTAACAGGGGGCGCTACGAGCAGTACTTC

J: TRBJ2-3
D: TRBD1
V: TRBV6-5
size: -
CDR3: CASSRDRAPDTQYF
DNA: TGTGCCAGCAGCCGTGACAGGGCCCCAGATACGCAGTATTTT

J: TRBJ2-3
D: -
V: TRBV7-3
size: -
CDR3: CASSSQITDTQYF
DNA: TGTGCCAGCAGCTCCCAGATCACAGATACGCAGTATTTT

J: TRBJ2-3
D: TRBD1
V: TRBV18
size: -
CDR3: CASSPLVTGGSDTQYF
DNA: TGTGCCAGCTCACCCCTAGTTACAGGGGGCTCGGATACGCAGTATTTT

J: TRBJ1-5
D: TRBD1
V: TRBV19
size: few
CDR3: CASRGQGVSNQPQHF
DNA: TGTGCCAGTAGGGGACAGGGGGTTAGCAATCAGCCCCAGCATTTT

J: TRBJ1-1
D: TRBD1
V: TRBV18
size: few
CDR3: CASSPLPGTGGDPTEAFF
DNA: TGTGCCAGCTCACCGTTGCCCGGGACAGGGGGCGACCCCACTGAAGCTTTCTTT

J: TRBJ2-1
D: -
V: TRBV19
size: -
CDR3: CASSIRGGEQFF
DNA: TGTGCCAGTAGTATAAGGGGGGGTGAGCAGTTCTTC

J: TRBJ2-1
D: -
V: TRBV5-1
size: few
CDR3: CASSLRGPRGSGYNEQFF
DNA: TGCGCCAGCAGCTTGAGGGGCCCGCGGGGTTCTGGCTACAATGAGCAGTTCTTC

J: TRBJ2-5
D: -
V: TRBV7-2
size: -
CDR3: CASSLARRGETQYF
DNA: TGTGCCAGCAGCTTAGCTCGTCGGGGAGAGACCCAGTACTTC

J: TRBJ1-1
D: -
V: TRBV7-8
size: -
CDR3: CASSFVPGPANTEAFF
DNA: TGTGCCAGCAGCTTCGTGCCAGGGCCAGCGAACACTGAAGCTTTCTTT

J: TRBJ2-3
D: TRBD2
V: TRBV28
size: -
CDR3: CASSLQERGRDTQYF
DNA: TGTGCCAGCAGTCTTCAGGAGCGGGGACGGGATACGCAGTATTTT

J: TRBJ2-3
D: -
V: TRBV4-1
size: -
CDR3: CASSQDGGRGTDTQYF
DNA: TGCGCCAGCAGCCAAGATGGAGGGAGGGGGACAGATACGCAGTATTTT

J: TRBJ1-3
D: -
V: TRBV7-7
size: -
CDR3: CASSLGRLGSGNTIYF
DNA: TGTGCCAGCAGCTTAGGTCGGCTAGGTTCCGGAAACACCATATATTTT

J: TRBJ1-4
D: -
V: TRBV10-3
size: -
CDR3: CAIRGQDSNEKLFF
DNA: TGTGCCATCAGAGGGCAGGACAGTAATGAAAAACTGTTTTTT

J: TRBJ2-7
D: -
V: TRBV13
size: -
CDR3: CASSLYGEQYF
DNA: TGTGCCAGCAGCTTATACGGCGAGCAGTACTTC

J: TRBJ2-1
D: TRBD2
V: TRBV6-4
size: -
CDR3: CASSDSPSGGGLNEQFF
DNA: TGTGCCAGCAGTGACTCTCCTAGCGGGGGGGGTTTAAATGAGCAGTTCTTC